The 20 T cell receptor beta chains below come from one sample, sequenced in a study of T cell changes during pregnancy in multiple sclerosis. Sequenced by immunoSEQ multiplex PCR; TCRdb stores in-frame clones only, minus some. The profile shows around 62,000 clones, approximately 90% of them singletons. The material was peripheral blood, obtained in the third trimester of pregnancy. The receptors shown here come from a female donor with multiple sclerosis, enrolled in a pregnancy study.

This clone was observed a single time. The chain recombines TRBV7-2 with TRBJ2-3; 8 bases are a match to TRBD1. CDR1 SGHTA and CDR2 FQGNSA come from the germline V gene. This CDR3 comprises 15 residues. The V gene end was trimmed by 5 bases and the J gene end by 0 bases; junction bases not matched to a gene: 4. CDR3 residues: CASSPRTGSTDTQYF. Here the CDR3 DNA reads TGTGCCAGCAGCCCGAGGACAGGGAGCACAGATACGCAGTATTTT.

The chain recombines TRBV23-1 with TRBJ2-1, with TRBD2 as a possible D gene (6 bases). TRBV23-1 is treated as an ORF (open reading frame) with a function not yet certain. V was clipped by 4 bases and J by 6 bases, with 13 bases between them. The CDR3 runs 14 residues. The CDR3 sequence: CASSRGTLVNEQFF. In DNA form, the CDR3 reads TGCGCCAGCAGTCGCGGGACCCTCGTCAATGAGCAGTTCTTC.

The gene calls are TRBV7-9 and TRBJ2-7; maybe TRBD1 (5 bases). Germline V gene lookup returns CDR1 SEHNR and CDR2 FQNEAQ (reference sequence). The V end was cut by 5 bases, the J end by 1 base, with 18 bases between. The CDR3 is 16 residues long. The CDR3 coding sequence is TGTGCCAGCAGCCCGAAGGGGTTTGGTCGGTCCTACGAGCAGTACTTC. Amino acids: CASSPKGFGRSYEQYF.

This clone has only a few counts. The rearrangement links TRBV6-4 to TRBJ2-1; 10 bases line up with TRBD2. This CDR3 is built from 15 residues. The germline V gene encodes CDR1 MRHNA and CDR2 SNTAGT. J gave up 6 bases and V 6 bases, and 8 bases lay outside the gene matches. CDR3 sequence: CASSKASGSGNEQFF. CDR3 in DNA: TGTGCCAGCAGCAAGGCTAGCGGGAGCGGCAATGAGCAGTTCTTC.

The V call is TRBV9, the J call TRBJ2-1, with TRBD2 matching 10 bases. The V segment lost 0 bases and the J segment 7 bases; nucleotides outside the gene matches: 1. This CDR3 spans 14 amino acids. The germline V gene encodes CDR1 SGDLS and CDR2 YYNGEE. The CDR3 sequence is CASSVVSGGNEQFF. The CDR3 DNA reads as TGTGCCAGCAGCGTAGTTAGCGGGGGGAATGAGCAGTTCTTC.

The rearrangement links TRBV2 to TRBJ1-1, with TRBD1 as a possible D gene (5 bases). Germline V lookup: CDR1 SNHLY, CDR2 FYNNEI. The CDR3 length is 14 residues. V shed 7 bases and J shed 4 bases, with 16 bases lying between them. CDR3 in amino acids: CASIGGGLGTEAFF. The CDR3 coding sequence is TGTGCCAGCATTGGCGGGGGGTTGGGCACTGAAGCTTTCTTT.

This chain connects TRBV30 to TRBJ1-4; no firm D call. V was cut by 1 base and J by 4 bases, with 10 bases left in between. The CDR3 is made up of 14 amino acids. Looked up from germline, CDR1 is GTSNPN and CDR2 is SVGIG (reference sequence). CDR3 in amino acids: CAWSADYINEKLFF. CDR3 in DNA: TGTGCCTGGAGTGCAGACTACATTAATGAAAAACTGTTTTTT.

J is TRBJ1-2 and V is TRBV4-2; no definite D call. The CDR3 runs to 15 residues. V was trimmed by 0 bases and J by 3 bases, leaving 11 bases between them. CDR1 is LGHNA, CDR2 YNFKEQ, per germline. The CDR3 sequence: CASSQDSDIYYGYTF. DNA of the CDR3: TGTGCCAGCAGCCAAGATAGCGACATATACTATGGCTACACCTTC.

The chain has TRBV7-2 and TRBJ2-1; 7 positions agree with TRBD1. Trimming removed 1 base from V and 4 bases from J; junction bases left unmatched: 4. The CDR3 has 15 amino acids. The germline CDR1 and CDR2 sequences are SGHTA and FQGNSA. The CDR3 is CASSLVLGQYNEQFF. The CDR3 DNA sequence: TGTGCCAGCAGCTTAGTATTGGGACAGTACAATGAGCAGTTCTTC.

This clone was observed a handful of times. This chain links TRBV11-3 with TRBJ2-2; D uncertain. Per germline, CDR1 SGHNT and CDR2 YENEEA. The CDR3 length is 13 residues. The V end was cut by 6 bases, the J end by 6 bases, with 11 bases between. The CDR3 sequence is CASSSIGPGELFF. The CDR3 DNA reads TGTGCCAGCAGTTCCATTGGGCCCGGGGAGCTGTTTTTT.

The CDR3 sequence is CASSLAGSNNEQFF. DNA for the CDR3: TGCGCCAGCAGCTTGGCGGGGTCCAACAATGAGCAGTTCTTC. The chain couples TRBV5-1 to TRBJ2-1; maybe TRBD2 (5 bases). CDR3 length: 14 residues. V was cut by 0 bases and J by 5 bases, with 9 bases left in between. Germline V gives CDR1 SGHRS, CDR2 YFSETQ.

The chain is built from TRBV19 and TRBJ1-5; tentatively, D is TRBD1 (5 bases). The germline CDR1 and CDR2 sequences are LNHDA and SQIVND (reference sequence). V was cut by 3 bases and J by 2 bases, with 14 bases left in between. The CDR3 is 16 residues long. CDR3 region: CASSIMGGGGNQPQHF. The CDR3 coding sequence is TGTGCCAGTAGTATTATGGGGGGTGGTGGCAATCAGCCCCAGCATTTT.

CDR3 in DNA: TGTGCCACCCTGGGGGGTGGAAGTTACGAGCAGTACTTC. It translates to CATLGGGSYEQYF. The rearrangement joins TRBV19 to TRBJ2-7; D might be TRBD2 (6 bases). The CDR3 sequence is 13 residues long. From germline, CDR1 is LNHDA and CDR2 SQIVND (reference sequence). Trimming pared 10 bases from V and 4 bases from J, leaving 17 bases between. The full variable domain, its missing parts supplied by reference TRBV19 and TRBJ2-7, is DGGITQSPKYLFRKEGQNVTLSCEQNLNHDAMYWYRQDPGQGLRLIYYSQIVNDFQKGDIAEGYSVSREKKESFPLTVTSAQKNPTAFYLCATLGGGSYEQYFGPGTRLTVT.

The rearrangement uses TRBV5-6 and TRBJ2-7; 8 bases are shared with TRBD2. The CDR3 covers 16 residues. Looked up from germline, CDR1 is SGHDT and CDR2 is YYEEEE. Trimming cost V 2 bases and J 4 bases; bases outside gene matches: 11. CDR3 region: CASSFGGAGGLYEQYF. CDR3 DNA: TGTGCCAGCAGCTTTGGGGGGGCGGGAGGTCTGTACGAGCAGTACTTC.

The V call is TRBV5-1, the J call TRBJ2-1, with 9 bases fitting TRBD2. After removal of 9 bases from V and 7 bases from J, the junction contained 14 bases not matched to a gene. Germline loops: CDR1 SGHRS, CDR2 YFSETQ. The CDR3 totals 15 residues. CDR3 coding DNA: TGCGCCACCCAGCCCGGGGGACTAGCCCTTAATGAGCAGTTCTTC. This codes for CATQPGGLALNEQFF.

This clone came up a few times. This chain uses TRBV27 with TRBJ1-5, with no clear D. V gave up 5 bases and J gave up 0 bases, with 11 bases separating them. CDR1 is MNHEY, CDR2 SMNVEV, per germline (reference sequence). This CDR3 spans 15 amino acids. Written as DNA, the CDR3 is TGTGCCAGCAGTCAACAACAATTTAGCAATCAGCCCCAGCATTTT. Amino acid sequence: CASSQQQFSNQPQHF.

The chain carries TRBV5-1 and TRBJ1-4, with TRBD1 matching over 8 bases. The CDR3 consists of 14 residues. CDR1 SGHRS and CDR2 YFSETQ come from the germline V gene. V was clipped by 1 base and J by 5 bases; unmatched bases: 1. CDR3: CASSLQGANEKLFF. The CDR3 nucleotides read TGCGCCAGCAGCTTGCAGGGGGCGAATGAAAAACTGTTTTTT.

This chain uses TRBV5-4 with TRBJ2-7; possible D gene TRBD2, 6 bases. The CDR3 consists of 13 residues. Germline V gene sequence: CDR1 SGHNT, CDR2 YYREEE (reference sequence). Trimming left V 4 bases short and J 2 bases short, with 10 bases between. CDR3 sequence reads: CASSRGTAYEQYF. DNA of the CDR3: TGTGCCAGCAGCCGGGGGACGGCCTACGAGCAGTACTTC.

This clone was picked up one time. J is TRBJ2-1 and V is TRBV11-2; D is possibly TRBD1 (5 bases). The CDR3 is 13 residues long. Per the germline V gene, CDR1 is SGHAT and CDR2 is FQNNGV. V dropped 8 bases and J dropped 4 bases, with 12 bases sitting between them. CDR3 residues: CASGFAGYNEQFF. The CDR3 DNA is TGTGCCAGCGGGTTCGCAGGGTACAATGAGCAGTTCTTC. Drawing the rest from reference TRBV11-2 and TRBJ2-1, the complete variable domain is EAGVAQSPRYKIIEKRQSVAFWCNPISGHATLYWYQQILGQGPKLLIQFQNNGVVDDSQLPKDRFSAERLKGVDSTLKIQPAKLEDSAVYLCASGFAGYNEQFFGPGTRLTVL.

DNA of the CDR3: TGTGCCAGCAGCCAAGATCAAGTCGGGTACGAGCAGTACTTC. Translating gives CASSQDQVGYEQYF. This chain connects TRBV14 to TRBJ2-7; D remains unclear. CDR3 length equals 14 residues. V was pared by 0 bases and J by 4 bases, with 10 bases between. Germline-derived CDR1 and CDR2 are SGHDN and FVKESK. Variable domain in full (rest from reference TRBV14 and TRBJ2-7): EAGVTQFPSHSVIEKGQTVTLRCDPISGHDNLYWYRRVMGKEIKFLLHFVKESKQDESGMPNNRFLAERTGGTYSTLKVQPAELEDSGVYFCASSQDQVGYEQYFGPGTRLTVT.